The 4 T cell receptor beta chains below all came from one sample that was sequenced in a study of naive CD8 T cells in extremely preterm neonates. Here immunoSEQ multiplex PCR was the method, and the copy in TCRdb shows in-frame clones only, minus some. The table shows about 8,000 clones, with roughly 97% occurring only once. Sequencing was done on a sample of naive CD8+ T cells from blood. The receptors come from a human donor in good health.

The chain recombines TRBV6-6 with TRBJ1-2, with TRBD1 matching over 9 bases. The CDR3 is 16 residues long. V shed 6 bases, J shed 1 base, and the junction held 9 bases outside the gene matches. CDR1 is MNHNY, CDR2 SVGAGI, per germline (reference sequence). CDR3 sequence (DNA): TGTGCCAGCAGAACCGGGACAGGGATGATTAACTATGGCTACACCTTC. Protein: CASRTGTGMINYGYTF.

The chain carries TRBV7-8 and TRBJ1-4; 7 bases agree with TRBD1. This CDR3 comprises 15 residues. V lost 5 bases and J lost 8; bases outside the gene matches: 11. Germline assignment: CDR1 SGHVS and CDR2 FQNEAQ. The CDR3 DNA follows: TGTGCCAGCAGCCCCGAGGGGGCCCGAGGGGAAAAACTGTTTTTT. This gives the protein CASSPEGARGEKLFF.

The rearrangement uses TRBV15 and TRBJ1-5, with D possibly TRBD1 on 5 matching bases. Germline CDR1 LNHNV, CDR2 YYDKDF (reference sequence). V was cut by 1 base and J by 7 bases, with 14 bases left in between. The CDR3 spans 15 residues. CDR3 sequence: CATSRVQGLGQPQHF. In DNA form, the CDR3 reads TGTGCCACCAGCAGAGTTCAGGGTCTTGGGCAGCCCCAGCATTTT.

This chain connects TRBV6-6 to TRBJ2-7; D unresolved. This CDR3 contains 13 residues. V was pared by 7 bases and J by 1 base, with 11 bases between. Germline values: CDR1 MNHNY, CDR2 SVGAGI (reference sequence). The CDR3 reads CASTPGSSYEQYF. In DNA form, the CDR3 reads TGTGCCAGCACCCCGGGTTCGTCCTACGAGCAGTACTTC.